This passage covers 5 T cell receptor beta chains from one sample sequenced in a study of regulatory T cells in long-lasting Graves disease (dated by TCRdb to 2020 to 2023). The time point label, read with the paper, signifies: newly diagnosed GD, antithyroid drugs for less than 3 months. RNA was extracted from PBMCs in TRIzol for both TCR sequencing and RNA sequencing. The method was multiplex PCR. TCRdb names Illumina HiSeq 4000 as the instrument used. To build TCR beta libraries, CDR3 regions were amplified by Arm-PCR using iRepertoire HTBI primers. TCRdb applied fastp at Q25 and MiXCR to the public reads, then kept only in-frame beta chains. Under each unique CDR3 protein, matching rows form one entry showing the most common genes and DNA. The sample records around 420,000 distinct CDR3 sequences, over 12% of which are singletons. Over 7.5% of the sample belongs to the ten largest clones. This sample was shared with a second study, whose subject was T cells in Graves' hyperthyroidism and ophthalmopathy.

Sequenced material: peripheral blood mononuclear cells (PBMCs), taken at new diagnosis, from a patient treated with antithyroid drugs. The receptors here all came from a middle-aged woman with Graves disease. Donor details come from another sample of the same person, matched by shared clones.

This clonotype was counted once. This chain joins TRBV20-1 and TRBJ1-6; 7 bases agree with TRBD1. The CDR3 sequence is 16 residues long. CDR1 and CDR2 (germline): DFQATT, SNEGSKA (reference sequence). Trimming cost V 1 base and J 7 bases; bases outside gene matches: 10. CDR3 sequence: CSARGEGAALNSPLHF. For the CDR3, the DNA is TGCAGTGCTAGAGGGGAGGGGGCAGCGTTGAATTCACCCCTCCACTTT.

The chain has TRBV6-1 and TRBJ1-6; 12 positions match TRBD1. Germline CDR1 reads MNHNS; CDR2 reads SASEGT. This CDR3 region has 16 residues. Trimming at V came to 5 bases and at J to 8 bases, leaving 7 bases not matched to a gene. The chain's CDR3 is CASSPGTGGAYSPLHF. CDR3 coding DNA: TGTGCCAGCAGTCCCGGGACAGGGGGCGCCTATTCACCCCTCCACTTT.

This clonotype came up a few times. The V gene is TRBV7-2, the J gene TRBJ2-7, with 7 nucleotides matching TRBD1. The CDR3 covers 14 residues. Germline values: CDR1 SGHTA, CDR2 FQGNSA. J lost 4 bases, V lost 4 bases, and 7 bases had no gene match. CDR3 sequence: CASSSQGTVYEQYF. Written as DNA, the CDR3 is TGTGCCAGCAGCTCCCAAGGGACAGTATACGAGCAGTACTTC.

The chain uses TRBV6-1 and TRBJ2-3; 10 positions agree with TRBD1. Per the germline V gene, CDR1 is MNHNS and CDR2 is SASEGT. Germline trimming cut 3 bases from V and 3 bases from J; bases unmatched to any gene: 9. This CDR3 is built from 17 residues. The CDR3 protein is CASSDGTGVLLTDTQYF. DNA for the CDR3: TGTGCCAGCAGTGACGGGACAGGGGTATTGTTAACAGATACGCAGTATTTT.

The count of this clonotype is one. A much larger clone lies one base from this, so it may be a read error. Since the CDR3 does not end with the conserved phenylalanine or tryptophan, this likely comes from a read error. This chain joins TRBV13 and TRBJ2-5, with 7 bases that match TRBD1. After removal of 0 bases from V and 2 bases from J, the junction contained 3 bases not matched to a gene. Germline V gene data show CDR1 as PRHDT and CDR2 as FYEKMQ (reference sequence). The CDR3 length is 15 residues. CDR3 loop: CASSLGGQTQETQYL. The CDR3 coding sequence is TGTGCCAGCAGCTTAGGGGGACAGACTCAAGAGACCCAGTACTTA.